This T cell receptor (beta chain) was identified in a study of blood T cell repertoires in COVID-19. Sequencing used immunoSEQ multiplex PCR; TCRdb keeps in-frame clones, though not all of them. The table includes more than 120,000 clones, more than 75% detected once. The sample holds one count of this clone. Germline-derived CDR1 and CDR2 are LNHDA and SQIVND (reference sequence). The length of the CDR3 is 15 residues. Trimming pared 6 bases from V and 8 bases from J, leaving 20 bases between. The clonotype was recovered from a human donor with acute or convalescent COVID-19. The donor label of this sample is uncertain. Input material: peripheral blood. This chain uses TRBV19 with TRBJ1-3; D gene ambiguous. The CDR3, as DNA: TGTGCCAGTAGGCCCGCCCCAGGAGGGAGAGACACCATATATTTT. Protein: CASRPAPGGRDTIYF.